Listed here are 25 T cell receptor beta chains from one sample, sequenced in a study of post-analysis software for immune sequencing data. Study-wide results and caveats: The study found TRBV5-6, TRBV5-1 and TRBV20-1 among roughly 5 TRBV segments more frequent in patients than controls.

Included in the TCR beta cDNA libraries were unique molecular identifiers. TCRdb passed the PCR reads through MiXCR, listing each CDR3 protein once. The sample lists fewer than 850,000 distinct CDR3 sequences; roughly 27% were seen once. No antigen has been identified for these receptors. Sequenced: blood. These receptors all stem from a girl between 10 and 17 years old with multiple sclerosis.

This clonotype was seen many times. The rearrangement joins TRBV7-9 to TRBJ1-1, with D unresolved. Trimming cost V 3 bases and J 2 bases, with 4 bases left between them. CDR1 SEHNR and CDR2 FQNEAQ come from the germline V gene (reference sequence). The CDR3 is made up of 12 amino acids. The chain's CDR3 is CASSFRNTEAFF. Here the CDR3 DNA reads TGTGCCAGCAGCTTCCGAAACACTGAAGCTTTCTTT. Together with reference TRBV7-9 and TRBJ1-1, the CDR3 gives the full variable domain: DTGVSQNPRHKITKRGQNVTFRCDPISEHNRLYWYRQTLGQGPEFLTYFQNEAQLEKSRLLSDRFSAERPKGSFSTLEIQRTEQGDSAMYLCASSFRNTEAFFGQGTRLTVV.

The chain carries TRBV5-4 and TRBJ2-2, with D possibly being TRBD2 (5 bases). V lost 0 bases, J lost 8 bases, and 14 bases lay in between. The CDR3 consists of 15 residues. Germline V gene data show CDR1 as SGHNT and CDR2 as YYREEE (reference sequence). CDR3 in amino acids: CASSLVGLPGGELFF. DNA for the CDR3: TGTGCCAGCAGCTTGGTGGGCCTCCCGGGGGGGGAGCTGTTTTTT.

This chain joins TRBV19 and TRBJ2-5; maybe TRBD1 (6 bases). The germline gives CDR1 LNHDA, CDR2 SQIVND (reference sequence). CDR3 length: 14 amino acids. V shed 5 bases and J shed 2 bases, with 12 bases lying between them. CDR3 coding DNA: TGTGCCAGTAGTCCCCACAGGGAACAAGAGACCCAGTACTTC. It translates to CASSPHREQETQYF.

This chain's CDR3 is CSARAPTRGYEQYF. In DNA form, the CDR3 reads TGCAGTGCCAGGGCCCCGACCCGCGGGTACGAGCAGTACTTC. The V and J genes are TRBV20-1 and TRBJ2-7, with D possibly being TRBD1 or TRBD2 (5 bases each). CDR1 and CDR2 from the germline V gene are DFQATT and SNEGSKA (reference sequence). Trimming took off 6 bases at V and 4 bases at J, with 19 bases between the two ends. CDR3 length: 14 amino acids.

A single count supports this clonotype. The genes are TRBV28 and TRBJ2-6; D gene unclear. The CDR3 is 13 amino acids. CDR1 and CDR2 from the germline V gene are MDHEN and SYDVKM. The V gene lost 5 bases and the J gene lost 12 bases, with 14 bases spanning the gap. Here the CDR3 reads CASSPPFPRVLTF. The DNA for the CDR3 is TGTGCCAGCAGTCCCCCCTTTCCTCGCGTCCTGACTTTC.

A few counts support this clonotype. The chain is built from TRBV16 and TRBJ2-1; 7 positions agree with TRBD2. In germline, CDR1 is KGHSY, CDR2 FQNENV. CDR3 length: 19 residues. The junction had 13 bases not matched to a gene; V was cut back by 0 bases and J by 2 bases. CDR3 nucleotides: TGTGCCAGCAGCCAATCAGGGCTAGCGGAGTTACTAACCTACAATGAGCAGTTCTTC. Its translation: CASSQSGLAELLTYNEQFF.

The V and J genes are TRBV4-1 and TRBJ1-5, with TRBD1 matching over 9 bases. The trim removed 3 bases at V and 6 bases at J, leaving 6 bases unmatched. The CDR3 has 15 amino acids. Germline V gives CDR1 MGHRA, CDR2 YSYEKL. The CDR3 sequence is CASSQADRGFQPQHF. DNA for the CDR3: TGCGCCAGCAGCCAGGCGGACAGGGGATTTCAGCCCCAGCATTTT.

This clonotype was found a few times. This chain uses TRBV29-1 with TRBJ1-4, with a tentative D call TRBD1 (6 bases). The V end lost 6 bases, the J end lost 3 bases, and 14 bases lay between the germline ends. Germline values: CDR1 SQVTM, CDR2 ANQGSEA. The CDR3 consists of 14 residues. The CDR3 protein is CSVGSGGSNEKLFF. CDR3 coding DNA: TGCAGCGTCGGGTCGGGGGGCTCTAATGAAAAACTGTTTTTT. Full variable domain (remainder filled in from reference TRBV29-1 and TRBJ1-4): SAVISQKPSRDICQRGTSLTIQCQVDSQVTMMFWYRQQPGQSLTLIATANQGSEATYESGFVIDKFPISRPNLTFSTLTVSNMSPEDSSIYLCSVGSGGSNEKLFFGSGTQLSVL.

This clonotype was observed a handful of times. CDR3 in amino acids: CSVAAPEQFF. The CDR3, as DNA: TGCAGCGTTGCGGCTCCGGAGCAGTTCTTC. This chain uses TRBV29-1 with TRBJ2-1; D gene ambiguous. This CDR3 region has 10 residues. Trimming removed 4 bases from V and 10 bases from J, with 8 bases in between. Germline values: CDR1 SQVTM, CDR2 ANQGSEA.

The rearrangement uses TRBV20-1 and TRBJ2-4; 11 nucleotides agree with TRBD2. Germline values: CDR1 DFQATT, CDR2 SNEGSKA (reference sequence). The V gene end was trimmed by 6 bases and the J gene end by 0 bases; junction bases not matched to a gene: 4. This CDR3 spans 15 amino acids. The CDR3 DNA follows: TGCAGTGCACCCGGACTAGCGGGAGCCAAAAACATTCAGTACTTC. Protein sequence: CSAPGLAGAKNIQYF.

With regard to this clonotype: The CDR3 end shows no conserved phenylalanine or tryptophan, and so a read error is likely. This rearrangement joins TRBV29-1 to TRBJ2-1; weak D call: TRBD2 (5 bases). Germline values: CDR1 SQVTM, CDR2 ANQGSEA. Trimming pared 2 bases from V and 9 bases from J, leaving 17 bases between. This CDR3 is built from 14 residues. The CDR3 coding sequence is TGCAGCGTTGAATATACGGGGTTGCGGATTGAGCAGTTCCTC. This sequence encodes CSVEYTGLRIEQFL.

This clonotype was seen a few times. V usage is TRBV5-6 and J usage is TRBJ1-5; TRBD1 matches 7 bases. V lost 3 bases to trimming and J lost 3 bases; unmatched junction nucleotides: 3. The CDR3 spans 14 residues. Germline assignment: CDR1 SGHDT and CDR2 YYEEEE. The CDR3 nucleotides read TGTGCCAGCAGCTGGGGACAGCCCAATCAGCCCCAGCATTTT. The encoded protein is CASSWGQPNQPQHF.

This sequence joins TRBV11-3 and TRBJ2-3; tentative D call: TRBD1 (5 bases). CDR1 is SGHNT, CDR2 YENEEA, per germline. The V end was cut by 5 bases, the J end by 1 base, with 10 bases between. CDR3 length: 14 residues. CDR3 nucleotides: TGTGCCAGCAGCACAGAAGGGGGCACAGATACGCAGTATTTT. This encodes CASSTEGGTDTQYF. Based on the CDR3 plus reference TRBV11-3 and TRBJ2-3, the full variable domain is EAGVVQSPRYKIIEKKQPVAFWCNPISGHNTLYWYLQNLGQGPELLIRYENEEAVDDSQLPKDRFSAERLKGVDSTLKIQPAELGDSAVYLCASSTEGGTDTQYFGPGTRLTVL.

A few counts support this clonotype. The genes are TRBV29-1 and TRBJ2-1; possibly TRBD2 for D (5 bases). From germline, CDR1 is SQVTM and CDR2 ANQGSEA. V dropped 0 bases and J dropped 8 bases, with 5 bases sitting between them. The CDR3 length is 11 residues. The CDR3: CSVEERDEQFF. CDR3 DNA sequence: TGCAGCGTTGAAGAGCGGGATGAGCAGTTCTTC.

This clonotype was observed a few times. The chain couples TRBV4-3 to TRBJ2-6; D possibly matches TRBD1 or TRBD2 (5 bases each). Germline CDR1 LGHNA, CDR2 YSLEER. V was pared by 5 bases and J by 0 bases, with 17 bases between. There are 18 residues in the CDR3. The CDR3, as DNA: TGCGCCAGCAGCTTAGGGACGGAGTTTAGCTCTGGGGCCAACGTCCTGACTTTC. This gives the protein CASSLGTEFSSGANVLTF.

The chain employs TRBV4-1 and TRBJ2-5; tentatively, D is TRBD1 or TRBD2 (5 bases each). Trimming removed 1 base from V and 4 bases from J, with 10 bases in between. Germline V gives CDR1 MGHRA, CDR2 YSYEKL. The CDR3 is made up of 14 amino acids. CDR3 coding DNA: TGCGCCAGCAGCCAAGCGGGGACCCCAGAGACCCAGTACTTC. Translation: CASSQAGTPETQYF.

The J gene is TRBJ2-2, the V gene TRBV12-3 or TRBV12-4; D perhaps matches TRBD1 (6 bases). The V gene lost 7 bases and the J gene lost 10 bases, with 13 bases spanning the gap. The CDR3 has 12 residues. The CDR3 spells CASTRGPEELFF. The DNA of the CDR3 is TGTGCCAGCACCAGGGGTCCCGAGGAGCTGTTTTTT.

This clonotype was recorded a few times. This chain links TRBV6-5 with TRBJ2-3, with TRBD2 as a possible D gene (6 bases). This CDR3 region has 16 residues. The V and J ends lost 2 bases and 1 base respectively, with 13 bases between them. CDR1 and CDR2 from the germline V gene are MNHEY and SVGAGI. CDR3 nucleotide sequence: TGTGCCAGCAGTTACGCTGGAGGGCCGGGCACAGATACGCAGTATTTT. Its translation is CASSYAGGPGTDTQYF.

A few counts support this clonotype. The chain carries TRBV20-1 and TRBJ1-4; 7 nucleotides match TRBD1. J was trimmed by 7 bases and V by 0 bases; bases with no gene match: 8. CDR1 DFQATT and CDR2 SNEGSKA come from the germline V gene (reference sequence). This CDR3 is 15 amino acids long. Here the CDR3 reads CSARDKRGLGEKLFF. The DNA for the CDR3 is TGCAGTGCTAGAGATAAGAGGGGGCTAGGTGAAAAACTGTTTTTT.

CDR3 residues: CSADGLAGNNEQFF. The CDR3 nucleotides are TGCAGTGCTGATGGACTAGCGGGGAACAATGAGCAGTTCTTC. V usage is TRBV20-1 and J usage is TRBJ2-1, with 12 bases identical to TRBD2. The CDR3 is 14 amino acids. V lost 5 bases to trimming and J lost 5 bases; unmatched junction nucleotides: 4. Germline CDR1 and CDR2: DFQATT and SNEGSKA (reference sequence).

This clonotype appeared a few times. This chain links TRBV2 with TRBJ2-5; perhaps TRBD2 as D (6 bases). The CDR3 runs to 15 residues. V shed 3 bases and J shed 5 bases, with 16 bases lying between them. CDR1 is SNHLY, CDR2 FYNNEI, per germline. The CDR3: CASSEALGGRETQYF. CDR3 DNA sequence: TGTGCCAGCAGTGAGGCCTTGGGGGGTCGGGAGACCCAGTACTTC.

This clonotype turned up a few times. The CDR3 DNA follows: TGTGCCAGCAGAATGGGACAGGGAGGCGAGCAGTACTTC. It encodes CASRMGQGGEQYF. The chain is built from TRBV6-2 or TRBV6-3 and TRBJ2-7; 9 nucleotides line up with TRBD1. The germline V gene encodes CDR1 MNHEY and CDR2 SVGEGT. V lost 6 bases, J lost 6 bases, and 6 bases stayed unmatched. This CDR3 region has 13 residues.

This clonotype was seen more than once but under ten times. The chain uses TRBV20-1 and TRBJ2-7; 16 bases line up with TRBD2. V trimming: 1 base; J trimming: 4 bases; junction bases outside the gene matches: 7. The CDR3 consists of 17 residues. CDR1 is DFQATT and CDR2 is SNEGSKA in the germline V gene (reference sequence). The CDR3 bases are TGCAGTGCTAGAGGGGGACTAGCGGGAGGGCCGGGTTACGAGCAGTACTTC. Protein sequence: CSARGGLAGGPGYEQYF.

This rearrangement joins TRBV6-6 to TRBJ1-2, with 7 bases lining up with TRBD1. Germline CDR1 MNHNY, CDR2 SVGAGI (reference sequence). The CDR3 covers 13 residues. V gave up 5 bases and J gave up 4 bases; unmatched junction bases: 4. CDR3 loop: CASSPGGPYGYTF. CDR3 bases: TGTGCCAGCAGTCCAGGGGGACCCTATGGCTACACCTTC.

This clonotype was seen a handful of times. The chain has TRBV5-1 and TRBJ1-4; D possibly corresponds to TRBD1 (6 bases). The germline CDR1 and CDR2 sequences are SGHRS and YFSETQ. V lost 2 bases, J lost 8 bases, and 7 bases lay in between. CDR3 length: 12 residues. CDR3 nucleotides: TGCGCCAGCAGCTTAGACAGGGAAAAACTGTTTTTT. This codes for CASSLDREKLFF.